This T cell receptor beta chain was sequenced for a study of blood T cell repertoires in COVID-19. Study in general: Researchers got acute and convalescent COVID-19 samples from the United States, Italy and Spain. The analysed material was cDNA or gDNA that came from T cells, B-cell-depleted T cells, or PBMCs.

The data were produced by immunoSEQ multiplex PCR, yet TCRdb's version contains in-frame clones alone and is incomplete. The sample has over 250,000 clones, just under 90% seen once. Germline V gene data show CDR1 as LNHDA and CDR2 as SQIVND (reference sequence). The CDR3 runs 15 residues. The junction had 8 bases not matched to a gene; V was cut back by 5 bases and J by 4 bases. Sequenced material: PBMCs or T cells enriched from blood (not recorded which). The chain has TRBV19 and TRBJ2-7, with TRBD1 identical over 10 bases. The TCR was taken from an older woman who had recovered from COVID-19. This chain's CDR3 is CASSPLDRGLYEQYF. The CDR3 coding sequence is TGTGCCAGTAGTCCTTTGGACAGGGGGTTATACGAGCAGTACTTC.